This T cell receptor (beta chain) was observed in a study of human T cells and chemical hapten exposure listed by TCRdb under 2021. With regard to the full study: For sensitization, 2% DPC in acetone was applied to a 2 cm by 2 cm area of upper inner arm skin. Throughout the study period of around 24 weeks, patients also received therapeutic DPC doses to the scalp every week. Patch testing was performed on the upper back with Finn chambers containing 0.01% DPC, and the patch tests were scored after 6 days according to International Contact Dermatitis Research Group standards. The patient cohort, mostly female, included alopecia areata with under or over 50% scalp involvement, alopecia totalis and alopecia universalis. Libraries were combined into a pool for sequencing, and differences in TCR yield between samples came mainly from small differences in library volumes within the pool. The study tracked peripheral blood TCR repertoire changes in vivo during primary and secondary sensitization to the hapten diphenylcyclopropenone (DPC) in alopecia patients. Patient blood was sampled pre-sensitization (week 0) and at 2, 6 and about 24 weeks after DPC sensitization. Blood for TCR sequencing was provided by twenty-nine alopecia patients at one to four time points (pre-sensitization, 2, 6 and 24 weeks). Broader findings and caveats from the paper: Patch test score was positively correlated with the number of PT1 expanded TCRs, with significance at thresholds 8, 16 and 32 but not at 4. Alopecia, a presumed autoimmune disease, was present in all patients, so the immune response of the patients might differ from that of healthy individuals. No change with DPC sensitization was found in the number of TCRs above 1 in 1000 frequency, and no evidence of global repertoire structure alterations was found. Significantly more large CDR3 similarity clusters were formed by expanded TCRs than by pre-sensitization or healthy control sets, consistent with antigen-driven responses. Repeated subsampling changed both the strength of the expansion versus patch-test correlation and the threshold at which the correlation became significant.

The meaning of the sample's time point label: patch test 1, 2 weeks after DPC sensitization. This specimen's treatment or condition label, per the study, means: therapeutic diphenylcyclopropenone sensitization with weekly scalp DPC. Blood at each patch-test visit was drawn before the patch test was applied. To be eligible, patients had to be aged 18 to 70, diagnosed with alopecia and judged suitable for DPC therapy, while pregnant patients were excluded. Unfractionated whole blood was collected in Tempus Blood RNA tubes, and total RNA was extracted from that blood. Including cysteine and phenylalanine, the CDR3 has 14 amino acids. CDR3 DNA is the only sequence kept; it has 42 bases, read in frame from the first base. CDR1 and CDR2 were assigned from the germline V gene (reference sequence) as DFQATT and SNEGSKA. V is clipped by 6 bases and J by 6 bases, and the sequence between their germline boundaries is 17 bases long.

Libraries came from RACE. Sequenced using a NextSeq 500. During library preparation, unique molecular identifiers were attached to individual cDNA molecules so that TCRs could be counted quantitatively and reproducibly. Each blood RNA sample was used to sequence both TCR alpha and TCR beta chains. Concerning the study's data processing: The median number of TCRs per sample was approximately 98,000, ranging from about 20,000 to 750,000. The Decombinator software suite was used to annotate V, J and CDR3 in the TCR reads. Every sample was subsampled to the same number of TCRs (28,000) for the PS versus PT1 abundance plots. Expanded TCRs were defined as absent before sensitization and observed at least eight times at the 2-week time point. The public reads were reprocessed in TCRdb via fastp at Q25 and MiXCR, keeping in-frame beta chains. Under each unique CDR3 protein, matching rows form one entry showing the most common genes and DNA. It is TCRdb's table, rather than the study itself, that gives the V and J calls and clone size. Present in this sample are 150,000 to 200,000 distinct CDR3 sequences, about 14% of which were seen just once. Of the sample, 1.7% falls within the top ten clones.

A word on this clonotype: This receptor's antigen is unknown. No clone much larger than this one lies a single base away; base qualities are absent.

This chain is built from TRBV20-1 and TRBJ1-4; a tentative D call is TRBD1 (5 bases match). This receptor was taken from a woman in her twenties or thirties with alopecia areata. Some clones in this sample may be carry-over from other donors' samples. Sequencing was performed on whole blood, taken in connection with sensitization to the hapten diphenylcyclopropenone (DPC). The DNA reads TGCAGTGCCGGCGAACCAGGGTTGCATGAAAAACTGTTTTTT. This yields the protein CSAGEPGLHEKLFF.